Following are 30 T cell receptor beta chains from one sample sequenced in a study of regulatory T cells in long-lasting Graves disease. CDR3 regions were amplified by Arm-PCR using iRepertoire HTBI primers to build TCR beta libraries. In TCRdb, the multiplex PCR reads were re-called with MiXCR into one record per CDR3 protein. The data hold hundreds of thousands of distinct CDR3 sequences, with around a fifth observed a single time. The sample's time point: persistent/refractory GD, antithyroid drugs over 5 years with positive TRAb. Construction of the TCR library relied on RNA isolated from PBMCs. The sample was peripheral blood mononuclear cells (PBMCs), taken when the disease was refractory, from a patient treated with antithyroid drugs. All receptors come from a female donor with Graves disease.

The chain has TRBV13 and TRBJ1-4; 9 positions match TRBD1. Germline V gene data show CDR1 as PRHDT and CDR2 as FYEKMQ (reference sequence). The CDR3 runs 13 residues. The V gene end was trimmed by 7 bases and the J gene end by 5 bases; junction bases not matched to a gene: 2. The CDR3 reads CASKGQGNEKLFF. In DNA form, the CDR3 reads TGTGCCAGCAAGGGACAGGGAAATGAAAAACTGTTTTTT.

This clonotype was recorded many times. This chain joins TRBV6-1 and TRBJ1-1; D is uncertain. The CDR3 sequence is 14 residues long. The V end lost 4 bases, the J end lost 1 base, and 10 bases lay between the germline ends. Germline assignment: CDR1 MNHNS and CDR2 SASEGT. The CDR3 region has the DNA TGTGCCAGCAGTGCTGCATTCCCGAACACTGAAGCTTTCTTT. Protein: CASSAAFPNTEAFF.

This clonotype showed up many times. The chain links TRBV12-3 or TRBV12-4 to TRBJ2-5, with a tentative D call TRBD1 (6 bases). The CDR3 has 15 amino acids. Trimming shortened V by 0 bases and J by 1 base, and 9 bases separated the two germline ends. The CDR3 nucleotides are TGTGCCAGCAGTTTAGCACAAGGGGGCCAAGAGACCCAGTACTTC. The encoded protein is CASSLAQGGQETQYF.

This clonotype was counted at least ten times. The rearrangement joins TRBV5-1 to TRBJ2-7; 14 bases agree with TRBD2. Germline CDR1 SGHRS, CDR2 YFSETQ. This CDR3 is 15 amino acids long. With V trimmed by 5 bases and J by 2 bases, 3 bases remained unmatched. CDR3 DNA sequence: TGCGCCAGCAGTCCGACTAGCGGGAGGGCCTACGAGCAGTACTTC. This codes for CASSPTSGRAYEQYF.

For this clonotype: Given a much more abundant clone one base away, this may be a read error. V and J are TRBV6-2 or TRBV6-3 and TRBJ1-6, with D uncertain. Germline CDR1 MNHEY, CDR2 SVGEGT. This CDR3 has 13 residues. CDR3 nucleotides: TGTACCAGCAGTTTAGAGCAAAGGTTACCCCTCCACTTT. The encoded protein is CTSSLEQRLPLHF.

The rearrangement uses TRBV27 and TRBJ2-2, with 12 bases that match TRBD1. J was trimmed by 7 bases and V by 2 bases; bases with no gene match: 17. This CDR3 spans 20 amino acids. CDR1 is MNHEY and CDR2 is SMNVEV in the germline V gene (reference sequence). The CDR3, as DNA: TGTGCCAGCAGTTTACAGCCACCGGGACAGGGGGCTTATTGGGGCGGGGAGCTGTTTTTT. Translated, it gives CASSLQPPGQGAYWGGELFF.

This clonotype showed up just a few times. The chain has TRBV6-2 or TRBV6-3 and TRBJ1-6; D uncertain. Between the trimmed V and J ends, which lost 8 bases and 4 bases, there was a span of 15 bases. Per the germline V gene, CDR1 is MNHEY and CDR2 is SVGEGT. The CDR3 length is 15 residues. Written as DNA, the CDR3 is TGTGCCAGCTCCATCGGGAGTCCTTATAATTCACCCCTCCACTTT. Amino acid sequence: CASSIGSPYNSPLHF.

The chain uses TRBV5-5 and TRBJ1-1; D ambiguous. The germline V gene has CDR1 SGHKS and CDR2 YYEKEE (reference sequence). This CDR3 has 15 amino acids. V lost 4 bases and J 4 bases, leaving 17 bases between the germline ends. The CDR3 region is CASSTGRSVGTEAFF. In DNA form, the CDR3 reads TGTGCCAGCAGCACGGGCCGGTCAGTGGGCACTGAAGCTTTCTTT.

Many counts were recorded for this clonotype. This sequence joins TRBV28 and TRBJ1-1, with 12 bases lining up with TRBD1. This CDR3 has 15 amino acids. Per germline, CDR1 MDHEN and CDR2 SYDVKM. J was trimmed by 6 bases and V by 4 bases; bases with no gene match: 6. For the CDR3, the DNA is TGTGCCAGCAGTTCCCCCGGGACAGGGGGCTCTGAAGCTTTCTTT. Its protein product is CASSSPGTGGSEAFF.

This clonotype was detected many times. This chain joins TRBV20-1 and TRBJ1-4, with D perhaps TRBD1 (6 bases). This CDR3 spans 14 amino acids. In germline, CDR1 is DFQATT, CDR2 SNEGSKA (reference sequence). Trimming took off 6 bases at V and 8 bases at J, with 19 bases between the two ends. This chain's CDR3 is CSANNAGGGEKLFF. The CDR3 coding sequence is TGCAGTGCGAATAACGCCGGAGGGGGGGAAAAACTGTTTTTT.

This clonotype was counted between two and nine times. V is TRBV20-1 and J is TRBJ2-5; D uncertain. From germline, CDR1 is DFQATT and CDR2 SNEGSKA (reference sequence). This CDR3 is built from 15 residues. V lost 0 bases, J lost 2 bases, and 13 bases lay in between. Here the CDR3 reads CSARDVLGRQETQYF. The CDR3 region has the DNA TGCAGTGCTAGAGACGTGCTGGGCAGGCAAGAGACCCAGTACTTC.

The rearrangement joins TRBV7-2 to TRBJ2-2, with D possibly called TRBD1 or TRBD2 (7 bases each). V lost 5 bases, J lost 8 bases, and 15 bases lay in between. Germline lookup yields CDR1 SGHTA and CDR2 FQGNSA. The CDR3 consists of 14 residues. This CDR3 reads CASSPRGGPGELFF. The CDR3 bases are TGTGCCAGCAGCCCCAGGGGGGGGCCTGGGGAGCTGTTTTTT.

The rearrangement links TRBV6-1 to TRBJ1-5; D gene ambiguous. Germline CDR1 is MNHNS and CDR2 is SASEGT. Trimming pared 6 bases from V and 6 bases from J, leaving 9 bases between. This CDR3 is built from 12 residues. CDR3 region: CASSRQPQPQHF. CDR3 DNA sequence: TGTGCCAGCAGCCGCCAGCCTCAGCCCCAGCATTTT.

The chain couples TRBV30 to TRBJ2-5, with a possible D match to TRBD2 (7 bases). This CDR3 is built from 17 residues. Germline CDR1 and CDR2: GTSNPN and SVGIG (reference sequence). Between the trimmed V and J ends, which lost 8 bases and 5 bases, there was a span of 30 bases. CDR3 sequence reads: CALRVRGGGQSRETQYF. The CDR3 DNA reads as TGTGCCCTCAGGGTGAGAGGGGGAGGGCAGTCACGGGAGACCCAGTACTTC.

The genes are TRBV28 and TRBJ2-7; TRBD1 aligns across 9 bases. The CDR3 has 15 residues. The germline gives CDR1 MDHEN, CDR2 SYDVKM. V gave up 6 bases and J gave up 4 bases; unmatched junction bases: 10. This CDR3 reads CASSLGQGLKYEQYF. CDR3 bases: TGTGCCAGCAGCTTAGGACAGGGGTTAAAGTACGAGCAGTACTTC.

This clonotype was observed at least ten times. The CDR3 region is CSAPFWGQNEKLFF. In DNA form, the CDR3 reads TGCAGTGCTCCATTTTGGGGGCAGAACGAAAAACTGTTTTTT. The rearrangement uses TRBV20-1 and TRBJ1-4; D is possibly TRBD1 (6 bases). The CDR3 has 14 residues. With 5 bases removed from V and 8 bases from J, the gap between germline ends came to 18 bases. The germline V gene encodes CDR1 DFQATT and CDR2 SNEGSKA (reference sequence).

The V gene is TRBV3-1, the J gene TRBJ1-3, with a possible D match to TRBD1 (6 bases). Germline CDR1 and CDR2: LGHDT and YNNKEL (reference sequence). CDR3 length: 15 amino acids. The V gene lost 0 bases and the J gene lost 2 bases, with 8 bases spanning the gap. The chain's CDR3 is CASSQDHRAGNTIYF. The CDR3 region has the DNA TGTGCCAGCAGCCAAGATCACAGGGCTGGAAACACCATATATTTT.

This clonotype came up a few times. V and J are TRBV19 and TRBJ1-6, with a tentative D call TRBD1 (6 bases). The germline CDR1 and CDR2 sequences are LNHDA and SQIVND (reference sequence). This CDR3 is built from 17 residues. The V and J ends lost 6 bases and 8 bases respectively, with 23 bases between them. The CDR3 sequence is CASRIQMDSLSHSPLHF. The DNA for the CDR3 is TGTGCCAGTAGGATCCAAATGGACAGTCTCTCCCATTCACCCCTCCACTTT.

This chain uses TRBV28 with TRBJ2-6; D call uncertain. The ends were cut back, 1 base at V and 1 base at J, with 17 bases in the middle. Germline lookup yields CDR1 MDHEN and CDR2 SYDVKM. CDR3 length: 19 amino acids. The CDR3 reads CASSLSPLNPSSGANVLTF. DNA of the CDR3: TGTGCCAGCAGTTTATCACCCCTGAACCCATCTTCTGGGGCCAACGTCCTGACTTTC. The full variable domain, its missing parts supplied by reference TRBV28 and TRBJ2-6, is DVKVTQSSRYLVKRTGEKVFLECVQDMDHENMFWYRQDPGLGLRLIYFSYDVKMKEKGDIPEGYSVSREKKERFSLILESASTNQTSMYLCASSLSPLNPSSGANVLTFGAGSRLTVL.

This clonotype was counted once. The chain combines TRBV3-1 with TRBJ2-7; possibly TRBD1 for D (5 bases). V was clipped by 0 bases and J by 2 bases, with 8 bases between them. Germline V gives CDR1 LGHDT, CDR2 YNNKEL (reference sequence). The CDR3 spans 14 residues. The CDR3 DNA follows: TGTGCCAGCAGCCAAGAACCAGGGACCTACGAGCAGTACTTC. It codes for CASSQEPGTYEQYF.

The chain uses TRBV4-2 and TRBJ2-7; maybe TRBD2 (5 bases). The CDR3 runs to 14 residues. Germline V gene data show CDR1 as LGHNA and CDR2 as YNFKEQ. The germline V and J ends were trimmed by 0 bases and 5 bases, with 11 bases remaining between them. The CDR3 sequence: CASSQDSPRDEQYF. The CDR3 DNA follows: TGTGCCAGCAGCCAAGATAGCCCGAGGGACGAGCAGTACTTC.

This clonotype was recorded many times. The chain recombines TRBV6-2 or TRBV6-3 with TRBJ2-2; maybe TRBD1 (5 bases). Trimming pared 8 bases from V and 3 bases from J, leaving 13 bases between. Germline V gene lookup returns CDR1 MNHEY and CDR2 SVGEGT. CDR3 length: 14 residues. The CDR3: CASFLQGDTGELFF. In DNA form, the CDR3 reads TGTGCCAGCTTCCTCCAGGGCGACACCGGGGAGCTGTTTTTT.

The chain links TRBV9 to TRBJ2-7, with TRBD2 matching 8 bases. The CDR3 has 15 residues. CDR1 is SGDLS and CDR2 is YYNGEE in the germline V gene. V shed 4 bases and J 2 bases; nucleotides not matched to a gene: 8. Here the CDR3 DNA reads TGTGCCAGCAGCCCAGCGGGAGTGTACCCCTACGAGCAGTACTTC. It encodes CASSPAGVYPYEQYF.

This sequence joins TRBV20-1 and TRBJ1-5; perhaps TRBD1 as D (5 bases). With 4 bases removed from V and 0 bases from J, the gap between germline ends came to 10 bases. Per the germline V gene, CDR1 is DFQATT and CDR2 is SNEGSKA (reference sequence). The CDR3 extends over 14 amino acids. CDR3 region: CSATRQNSNQPQHF. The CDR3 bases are TGCAGTGCTACCCGACAGAATAGCAATCAGCCCCAGCATTTT.

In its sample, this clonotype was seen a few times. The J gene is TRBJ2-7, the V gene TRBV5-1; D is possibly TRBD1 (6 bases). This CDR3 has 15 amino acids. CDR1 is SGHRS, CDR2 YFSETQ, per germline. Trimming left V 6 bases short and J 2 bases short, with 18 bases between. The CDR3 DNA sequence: TGCGCCAGCAAGCTTGAGGCAGGGGAGACCTACGAGCAGTACTTC. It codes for CASKLEAGETYEQYF.

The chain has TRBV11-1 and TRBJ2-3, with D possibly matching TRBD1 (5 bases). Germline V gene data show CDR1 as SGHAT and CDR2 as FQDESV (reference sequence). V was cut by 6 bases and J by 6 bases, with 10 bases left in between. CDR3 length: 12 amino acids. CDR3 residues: CASRASGDTQYF. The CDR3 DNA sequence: TGTGCCAGCAGGGCGTCAGGGGATACGCAGTATTTT.

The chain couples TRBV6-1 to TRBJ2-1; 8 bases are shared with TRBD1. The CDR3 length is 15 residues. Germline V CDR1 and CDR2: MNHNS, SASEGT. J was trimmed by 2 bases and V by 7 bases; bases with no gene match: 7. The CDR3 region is CASKGQALPYNEQFF. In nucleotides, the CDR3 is TGTGCCAGCAAGGGACAGGCATTACCCTACAATGAGCAGTTCTTC.

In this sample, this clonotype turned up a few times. CDR3 sequence (DNA): TGCGCCAGCAGCCCTTATGGGGACGGCTCTGATGGAGAGCAGTACTTC. Translation gives CASSPYGDGSDGEQYF. J is TRBJ2-7 and V is TRBV5-1, with D perhaps assigned TRBD1 or TRBD2 (5 bases each). Between the trimmed V and J ends, which lost 4 bases and 7 bases, there was a span of 24 bases. The germline V gene has CDR1 SGHRS and CDR2 YFSETQ. The CDR3 contains 16 residues.

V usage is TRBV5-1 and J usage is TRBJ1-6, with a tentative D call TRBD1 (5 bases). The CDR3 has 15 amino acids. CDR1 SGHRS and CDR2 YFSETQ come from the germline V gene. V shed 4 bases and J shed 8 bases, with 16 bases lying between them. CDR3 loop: CASSERGAGHSPLHF. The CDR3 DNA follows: TGCGCCAGCAGCGAGAGGGGTGCAGGGCATTCACCCCTCCACTTT.

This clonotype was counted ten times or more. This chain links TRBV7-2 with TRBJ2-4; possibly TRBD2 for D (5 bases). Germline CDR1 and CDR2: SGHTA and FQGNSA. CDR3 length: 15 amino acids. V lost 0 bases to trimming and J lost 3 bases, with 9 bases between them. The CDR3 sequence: CASSLAAGDKNIQYF. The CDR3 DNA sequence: TGTGCCAGCAGCTTAGCGGCCGGGGACAAAAACATTCAGTACTTC.